The 16 T cell receptor beta chains given below trace back to one sample, sequenced in a study of T cells in Graves' hyperthyroidism and ophthalmopathy. Amplification of TCR beta CDR3 regions used RNA as the template. Primed by the HTBI set, a first-round RT-PCR was run on the TCR CDR3. TCRdb reanalysed the multiplex PCR reads using MiXCR and keeps one entry per CDR3 protein. The sample lists 300,000 to 400,000 distinct CDR3 sequences, 13% to 15% occurring once. The specimen was blood. These receptors were collected from a woman aged 25-40 years with Graves' ophthalmopathy.

This clonotype was counted ten times or more. CDR3 DNA sequence: TGCAGTGCGGGTGGGGTCCTAGATCAGCCCCAGCATTTT. Translation: CSAGGVLDQPQHF. The chain couples TRBV20-1 to TRBJ1-5; D uncertain. V lost 6 bases and J 5 bases, leaving 14 bases between the germline ends. Per the germline V gene, CDR1 is DFQATT and CDR2 is SNEGSKA (reference sequence). The CDR3 consists of 13 residues.

At least ten counts were recorded for this clonotype. Written as DNA, the CDR3 is TGTGCCAGCAGCCTGGGGACAGGGGGCGAATCCTATCAGCCCCAGCATTTT. It encodes CASSLGTGGESYQPQHF. J is TRBJ1-5 and V is TRBV5-8, with TRBD1 identical over 12 bases. CDR1 is SGHTS, CDR2 YDEGEE, per germline. This CDR3 contains 17 residues. V trimming: 4 bases; J trimming: 5 bases; junction bases outside the gene matches: 10.

Ten or more counts support this clonotype. The V and J genes are TRBV5-1 and TRBJ1-2, with D unclear. Germline V gene lookup returns CDR1 SGHRS and CDR2 YFSETQ. The ends were cut back, 2 bases at V and 4 bases at J, with 9 bases in the middle. The CDR3 spans 13 residues. CDR3 sequence reads: CASSLDTLYGYTF. CDR3 sequence (DNA): TGCGCCAGCAGCTTAGACACCCTCTATGGCTACACCTTC.

This clonotype was seen ten or more times. The V call is TRBV28, the J call TRBJ1-5; D uncertain. CDR1 and CDR2 (germline): MDHEN, SYDVKM. V lost 3 bases to trimming and J lost 0 bases, with 9 bases between them. The CDR3 length is 15 residues. In DNA, the CDR3 is TGTGCCAGCAGTTTCGACGATTATAGCAATCAGCCCCAGCATTTT. Amino acids: CASSFDDYSNQPQHF.

This clonotype was seen many times. The chain is built from TRBV18 and TRBJ1-2; maybe TRBD1 (5 bases). This CDR3 comprises 14 residues. Trimming shortened V by 2 bases and J by 8 bases, and 15 bases separated the two germline ends. Per germline, CDR1 KGHSH and CDR2 LQKENI. The CDR3 region is CASSPDSSMGGYTF. CDR3 coding DNA: TGTGCCAGCTCACCAGACAGCTCTATGGGGGGCTACACCTTC. The entire variable domain, with the rest obtained from reference TRBV18 and TRBJ1-2, is as follows: NAGVMQNPRHLVRRRGQEARLRCSPMKGHSHVYWYRQLPEEGLKFMVYLQKENIIDESGMPKERFSAEFPKEGPSILRIQQVVRGDSAAYFCASSPDSSMGGYTFGSGTRLTVV.

As for this clonotype: A read error may explain this, as a much larger clone is one base away. J is TRBJ1-1 and V is TRBV18; D perhaps matches TRBD1 (5 bases). Germline V lookup: CDR1 KGHSH, CDR2 LQKENI. The CDR3 contains 16 residues. CDR3 nucleotide sequence: TGTGCCAGCTCACCACCGGTAGGGGTTTCGAACACTGAAGTTTTCTTT. Translating gives CASSPPVGVSNTEVFF.

This clonotype was counted many times. The gene calls are TRBV6-1 and TRBJ2-7; 11 bases align to TRBD1. This CDR3 has 13 amino acids. V was pared by 7 bases and J by 4 bases, with 3 bases of the junction left unmatched. Germline lookup yields CDR1 MNHNS and CDR2 SASEGT. The DNA of the CDR3 is TGTGCCAGCAATCGGGACAGGGGGTACGAGCAGTACTTC. Residues: CASNRDRGYEQYF.

This clonotype was found many times. The chain links TRBV12-3 or TRBV12-4 to TRBJ2-7; D is uncertain. Trimming shortened V by 5 bases and J by 2 bases, and 16 bases separated the two germline ends. The length of the CDR3 is 15 residues. In DNA form, the CDR3 reads TGTGCCAGCAGTCCCGTTTTGACAACTACCTACGAGCAGTACTTC. It yields the protein CASSPVLTTTYEQYF.

This chain links TRBV19 with TRBJ2-1; D remains unclear. From germline, CDR1 is LNHDA and CDR2 SQIVND (reference sequence). Deletions cut 1 base from V and 4 bases from J, with 5 bases between. The CDR3 runs to 13 residues. For the CDR3, the DNA is TGTGCCAGTAGTATAGGGAATTACAATGAGCAGTTCTTC. Translated, it gives CASSIGNYNEQFF.

This clonotype was detected only a few times. The genes are TRBV5-4 and TRBJ1-2; unclear D gene. The CDR3 contains 14 residues. Germline V gene data show CDR1 as SGHNT and CDR2 as YYREEE (reference sequence). V lost 0 bases to trimming and J lost 2 bases, with 8 bases between them. The CDR3 coding sequence is TGTGCCAGCAGCTTGGTAGCAGAAAACTATGGCTACACCTTC. This encodes CASSLVAENYGYTF. Using reference TRBV5-4 and TRBJ1-2 for the parts outside the CDR3, the full variable domain is ETGVTQSPTHLIKTRGQQVTLRCSSQSGHNTVSWYQQALGQGPQFIFQYYREEENGRGNFPPRFSGLQFPNYSSELNVNALELDDSALYLCASSLVAENYGYTFGSGTRLTVV.

V and J are TRBV7-9 and TRBJ1-5, with TRBD1 identical over 10 bases. Per germline, CDR1 SEHNR and CDR2 FQNEAQ (reference sequence). V lost 2 bases, J lost 2 bases, and 9 bases stayed unmatched. The CDR3 spans 18 residues. CDR3 sequence (DNA): TGTGCCAGCAGCTTATCGGGACAGGGGCGGATAGGCAATCAGCCCCAGCATTTT. Amino acid sequence: CASSLSGQGRIGNQPQHF. The full variable domain, in which reference TRBV7-9 and TRBJ1-5 provide the parts outside the CDR3, is DTGVSQNPRHKITKRGQNVTFRCDPISEHNRLYWYRQTLGQGPEFLTYFQNEAQLEKSRLLSDRFSAERPKGSFSTLEIQRTEQGDSAMYLCASSLSGQGRIGNQPQHFGDGTRLSIL.

This clonotype has a count of ten or more. The gene calls are TRBV12-3 or TRBV12-4 and TRBJ1-4; possible D gene TRBD1, 6 bases. Trimming shortened V by 3 bases and J by 8 bases, and 16 bases separated the two germline ends. The CDR3 runs 15 residues. The CDR3 DNA sequence: TGTGCCAGCAGTTTCGGGCAGGGGAGCGGCGAAAAACTGTTTTTT. Translation: CASSFGQGSGEKLFF.

This clonotype was seen many times. J is TRBJ2-2 and V is TRBV7-9; tentatively, D is TRBD1 (6 bases). This CDR3 contains 14 residues. CDR1 is SEHNR and CDR2 is FQNEAQ in the germline V gene (reference sequence). V dropped 7 bases and J dropped 4 bases, with 13 bases sitting between them. The DNA for the CDR3 is TGTGCCAGCATCCTAGGACAGATCACCGGGGAGCTGTTTTTT. Its protein is CASILGQITGELFF.

This clonotype appeared a few times. The rearrangement uses TRBV25-1 and TRBJ1-3; no definite D call. The V end was cut by 1 base, the J end by 0 bases, with 7 bases between. Germline V gene data show CDR1 as MGHDK and CDR2 as SYGVNS. CDR3 length: 15 residues. Written as DNA, the CDR3 is TGTGCCAGCAGTGAATGGCTGAGCTCTGGAAACACCATATATTTT. The encoded protein is CASSEWLSSGNTIYF.

This clonotype was found many times. The V call is TRBV13, the J call TRBJ1-1; unclear D gene. The germline V gene encodes CDR1 PRHDT and CDR2 FYEKMQ (reference sequence). The CDR3 spans 13 residues. V was shortened by 4 bases and J by 8 bases, with 14 bases between the two germline ends. CDR3 loop: CASSSNGRIEAFF. The CDR3 nucleotides read TGTGCCAGCAGCTCAAACGGACGGATCGAAGCTTTCTTT.

In this sample, this clonotype turned up many times. The V gene is TRBV5-1, the J gene TRBJ2-1; D gene uncertain. Trimming shortened V by 0 bases and J by 0 bases, and 13 bases separated the two germline ends. This CDR3 is 17 amino acids long. Per germline, CDR1 SGHRS and CDR2 YFSETQ. CDR3 sequence reads: CASSLGLVSSSYNEQFF. As DNA, the CDR3 is TGCGCCAGCAGCTTGGGTTTGGTGTCCTCCTCCTACAATGAGCAGTTCTTC. Using reference TRBV5-1 and TRBJ2-1 for the parts outside the CDR3, the full variable domain is KAGVTQTPRYLIKTRGQQVTLSCSPISGHRSVSWYQQTPGQGLQFLFEYFSETQRNKGNFPGRFSGRQFSNSRSEMNVSTLELGDSALYLCASSLGLVSSSYNEQFFGPGTRLTVL.